What follows describes a single T cell receptor beta chain. The data were obtained in a study of T cell repertoires in cytomegalovirus infection. Looking at the study overall: A matching HLA type, together with CMV infection, was signaled by public TCR beta signatures.

Each CDR3 protein gets one entry after TCRdb re-called the reads with MiXCR. The top ten hold under 35% of the sample, which has under 200,000 distinct CDR3 sequences, roughly 28% seen once. This CDR3 spans 14 amino acids. Germline V lookup: CDR1 SEHNR, CDR2 FQNEAQ (reference sequence). Trimming stripped 5 bases from V and 3 bases from J, with 10 bases between. This receptor was identified in a human donor in good health (CMV status not recorded). Some clones in this sample may be carry-over from other donors' samples. The sample comprised PBMCs. The chain links TRBV7-9 to TRBJ2-2, with D perhaps assigned TRBD1 or TRBD2 (5 bases each). The CDR3 sequence is CASSLLGDTGELFF. CDR3 nucleotides: TGTGCCAGCAGCCTCTTGGGGGACACCGGGGAGCTGTTTTTT.